This TCR beta chain is drawn from a study of T-cell memory formation after mild COVID-19 (dated by TCRdb to the early 2020s). Regarding the research as a whole: TCR sequence clusters from the two donors were found to be largely donor specific. Longitudinal TCRalpha and TCRbeta repertoire sequencing tracked T-cell clones expanding and contracting after mild COVID-19 in two donors. The cohort comprised two young, previously healthy adult volunteers, one female and one male. Points the paper makes about the study in general: SARS-CoV-2 specificity was not confirmed for the second-wave clones peaking on day 37. Some responding clones were detected in pre-infection memory, which suggested that pre-existing cross-reactive memory T cells had joined the SARS-CoV-2 response. Balanced CD4/CD8 phenotypes were observed for clones contracting from day 15 to 85, whereas a bias towards CD4+ was observed for a second wave of clones expanding from day 15 to 37. Only two mild cases were covered in the study, and larger cohorts including severe cases with pre-infection samples were considered necessary. Contracting CD4+ clones were located mainly in the CM and EM memory subsets, whereas CD8+ clones were found to be enriched in EMRA.

The reads were generated on an Illumina NovaSeq 6000. Using 5'RACE with constant-segment primers, TCRalpha and TCRbeta cDNA libraries were constructed, with sample barcodes and unique molecular identifiers added in the process. RNA was extracted from every sample with Trizol reagent. The libraries were amplified in two PCR steps, and the second step added a second sample barcode and Illumina TruSeq adapters. Sequencing of the libraries was done on an Illumina NovaSeq, producing 2 x 150 bp paired-end reads. On the authors' methods: Demultiplexing of reads and collapsing into UMI-guided consensus sequences were performed with migec v1.2.7. Using mixcr v2.1.11, UMI consensuses were aligned to TRA and TRB V and J templates and then assembled into clonotypes. Clonotypes were classified as expanded or contracted when called significant by both edgeR and NoisET, with noise models trained on biological replicates. For edgeR calls, the cutoffs were a false discovery rate-adjusted p below 0.01 and a log2 fold-change threshold of 1. PCA with hierarchical clustering of max-normalized trajectories of the 1000 most abundant clonotypes was used as exploratory dynamics analysis. Separately sequenced CD4+ and CD8+ repertoires were used to assign the CD4 or CD8 phenotype of responding clones. The public reads were run again by TCRdb, first through fastp at Q25 and then through MiXCR, and only productive beta chains were kept. Entries that share a CDR3 protein sequence are merged under the most common genes and DNA. In this record, the V and J calls reflect TCRdb's handling and not the investigators' own analysis. Here the sample has fewer than 250,000 distinct CDR3 sequences; about 10% occur a single time. The ten most abundant clones make up approximately 3% of the sample.

This clonotype was observed a few times. Its antigen remains unidentified. Being one base from a much bigger clone, this may be a read error. The germline V gene sets CDR1 to KGHDR and CDR2 to SFDVKD. The junction carries 0 bases between V and J, which are trimmed by 6 bases and 2 bases respectively. Counted from cysteine to phenylalanine, this CDR3 has 11 amino acids. CDR3 DNA only is kept here, 33 bases in frame from base 1. PBMCs were isolated by Ficoll-Paque density gradient centrifugation. Sequencing was done on a sample of PBMCs or a T cell subset sorted from them (not recorded which). The sequence derives from a man younger than 35 who had mild COVID-19 (a few samples of this study predate the infection). The sample titles of this study are shuffled in the database, so cell type and time point are left out; the donor was told from shared clones. The chain is assembled from TRBV24-1 and TRBJ2-2, with no D gene named confidently. The CDR3 protein sequence reads: CATSNTGELFF. The DNA sequence is given as TGTGCCACCAGTAACACCGGGGAGCTGTTTTTT.